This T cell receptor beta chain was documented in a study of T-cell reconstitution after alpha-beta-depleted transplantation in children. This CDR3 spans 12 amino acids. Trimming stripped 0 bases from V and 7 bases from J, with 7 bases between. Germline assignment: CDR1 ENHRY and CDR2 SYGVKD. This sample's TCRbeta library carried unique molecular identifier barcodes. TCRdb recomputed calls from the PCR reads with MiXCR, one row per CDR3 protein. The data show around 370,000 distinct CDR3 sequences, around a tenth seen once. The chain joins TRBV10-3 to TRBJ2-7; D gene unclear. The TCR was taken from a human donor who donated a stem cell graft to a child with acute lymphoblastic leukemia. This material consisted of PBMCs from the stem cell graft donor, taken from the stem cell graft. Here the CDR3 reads CAISESVGEQYF. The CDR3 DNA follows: TGTGCCATCAGTGAGTCGGTGGGGGAGCAGTACTTC.